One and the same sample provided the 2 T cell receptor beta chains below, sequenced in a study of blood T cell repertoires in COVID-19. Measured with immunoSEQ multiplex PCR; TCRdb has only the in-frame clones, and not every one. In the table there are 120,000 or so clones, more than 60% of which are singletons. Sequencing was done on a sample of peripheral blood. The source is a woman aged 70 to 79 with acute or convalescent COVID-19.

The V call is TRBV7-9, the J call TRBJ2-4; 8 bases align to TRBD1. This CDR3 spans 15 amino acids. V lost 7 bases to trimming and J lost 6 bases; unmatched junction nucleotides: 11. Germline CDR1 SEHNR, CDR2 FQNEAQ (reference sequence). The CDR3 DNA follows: TGTGCCAGCACCAATTATGGGGACAGGATAAACATTCAGTACTTC. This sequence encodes CASTNYGDRINIQYF.

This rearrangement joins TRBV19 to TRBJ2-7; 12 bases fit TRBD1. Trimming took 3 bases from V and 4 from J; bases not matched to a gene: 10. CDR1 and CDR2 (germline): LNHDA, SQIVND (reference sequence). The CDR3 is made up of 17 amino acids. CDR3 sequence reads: CASSILFAGQGAYEQYF. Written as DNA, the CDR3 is TGTGCCAGTAGTATCCTCTTCGCGGGACAGGGGGCTTACGAGCAGTACTTC.